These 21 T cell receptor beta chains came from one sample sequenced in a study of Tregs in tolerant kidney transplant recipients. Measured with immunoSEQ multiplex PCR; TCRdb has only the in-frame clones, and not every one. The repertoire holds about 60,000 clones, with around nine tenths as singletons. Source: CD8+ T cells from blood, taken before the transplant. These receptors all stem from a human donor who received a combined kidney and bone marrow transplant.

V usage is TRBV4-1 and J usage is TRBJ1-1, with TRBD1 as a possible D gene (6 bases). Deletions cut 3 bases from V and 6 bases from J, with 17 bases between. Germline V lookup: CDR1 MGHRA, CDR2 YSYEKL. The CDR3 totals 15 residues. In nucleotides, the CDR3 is TGCGCCAGCAGCCATGCCAGGGACACGTACTCTGAAGCTTTCTTT. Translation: CASSHARDTYSEAFF.

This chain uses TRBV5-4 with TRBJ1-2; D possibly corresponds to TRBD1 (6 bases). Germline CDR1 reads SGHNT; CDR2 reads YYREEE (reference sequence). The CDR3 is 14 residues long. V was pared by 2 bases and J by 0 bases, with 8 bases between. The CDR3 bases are TGTGCCAGCAGCTTACAGGGTACTAACTATGGCTACACCTTC. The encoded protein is CASSLQGTNYGYTF.

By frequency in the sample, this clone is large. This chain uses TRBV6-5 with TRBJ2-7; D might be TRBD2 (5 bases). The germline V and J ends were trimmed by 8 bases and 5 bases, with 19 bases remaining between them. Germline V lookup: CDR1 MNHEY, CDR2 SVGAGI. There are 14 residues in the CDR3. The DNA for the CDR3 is TGTGCCAGCTCTACGACTAACTCTGGTCACGAGCAGTACTTC. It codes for CASSTTNSGHEQYF.

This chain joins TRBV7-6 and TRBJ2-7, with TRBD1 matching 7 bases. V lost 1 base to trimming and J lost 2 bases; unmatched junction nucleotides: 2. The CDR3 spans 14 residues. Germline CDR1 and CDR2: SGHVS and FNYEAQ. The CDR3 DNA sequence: TGTGCCAGCAGCTTAGAGCAGGGGGCCTACGAGCAGTACTTC. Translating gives CASSLEQGAYEQYF.

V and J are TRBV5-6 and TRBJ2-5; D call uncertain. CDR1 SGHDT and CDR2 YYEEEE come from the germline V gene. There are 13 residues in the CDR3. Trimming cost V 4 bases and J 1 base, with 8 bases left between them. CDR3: CASSPTAQETQYF. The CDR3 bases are TGTGCCAGCAGCCCTACTGCCCAAGAGACCCAGTACTTC. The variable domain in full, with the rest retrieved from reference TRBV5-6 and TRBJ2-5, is DAGVTQSPTHLIKTRGQQVTLRCSPKSGHDTVSWYQQALGQGPQFIFQYYEEEERQRGNFPDRFSGHQFPNYSSELNVNALLLGDSALYLCASSPTAQETQYFGPGTRLLVL.

The CDR3 protein is CASSQTGPENIQYF. The CDR3, as DNA: TGTGCCAGCAGCCAGACGGGTCCAGAAAACATTCAGTACTTC. The genes are TRBV7-6 and TRBJ2-4, with unresolved D. Germline V gene lookup returns CDR1 SGHVS and CDR2 FNYEAQ. The CDR3 loop spans 14 amino acids. With 5 bases removed from V and 5 bases from J, the gap between germline ends came to 13 bases.

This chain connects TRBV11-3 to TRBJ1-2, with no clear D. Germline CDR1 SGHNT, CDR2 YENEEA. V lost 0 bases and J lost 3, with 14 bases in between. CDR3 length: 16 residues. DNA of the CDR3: TGTGCCAGCAGCTTAGATTCTTTGTTGAGGGACTATGGCTACACCTTC. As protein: CASSLDSLLRDYGYTF. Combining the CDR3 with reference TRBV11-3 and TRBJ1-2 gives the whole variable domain EAGVVQSPRYKIIEKKQPVAFWCNPISGHNTLYWYLQNLGQGPELLIRYENEEAVDDSQLPKDRFSAERLKGVDSTLKIQPAELGDSAVYLCASSLDSLLRDYGYTFGSGTRLTVV.

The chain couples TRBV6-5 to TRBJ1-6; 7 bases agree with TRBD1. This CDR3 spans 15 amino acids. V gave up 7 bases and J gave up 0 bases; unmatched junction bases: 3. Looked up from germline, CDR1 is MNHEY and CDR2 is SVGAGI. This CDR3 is CASTDRDSYNSPLHF. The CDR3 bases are TGTGCCAGCACCGACAGGGACTCCTATAATTCACCCCTCCACTTT.

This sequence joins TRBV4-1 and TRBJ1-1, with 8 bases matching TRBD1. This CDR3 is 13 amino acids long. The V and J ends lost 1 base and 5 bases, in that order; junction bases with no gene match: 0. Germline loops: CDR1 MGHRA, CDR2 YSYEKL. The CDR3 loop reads CASSQGQGTEAFF. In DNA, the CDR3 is TGCGCCAGCAGCCAAGGACAGGGGACTGAAGCTTTCTTT.

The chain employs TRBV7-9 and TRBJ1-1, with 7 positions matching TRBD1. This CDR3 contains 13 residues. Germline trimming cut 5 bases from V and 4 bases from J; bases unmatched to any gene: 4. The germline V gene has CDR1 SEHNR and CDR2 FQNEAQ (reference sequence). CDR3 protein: CASSPQGSTEAFF. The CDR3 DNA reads TGTGCCAGCAGCCCACAGGGGAGCACTGAAGCTTTCTTT.

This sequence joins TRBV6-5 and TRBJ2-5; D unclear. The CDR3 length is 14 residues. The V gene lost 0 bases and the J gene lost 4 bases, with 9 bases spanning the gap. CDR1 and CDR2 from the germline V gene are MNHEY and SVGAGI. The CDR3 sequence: CASSYSTESETQYF. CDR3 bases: TGTGCCAGCAGTTACTCGACGGAGTCAGAGACCCAGTACTTC.

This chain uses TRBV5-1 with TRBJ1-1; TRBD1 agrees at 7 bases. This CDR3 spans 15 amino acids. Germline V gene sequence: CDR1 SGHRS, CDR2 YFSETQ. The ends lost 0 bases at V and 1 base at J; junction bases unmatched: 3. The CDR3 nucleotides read TGCGCCAGCAGCTTGGCGACAGGGACGAACACTGAAGCTTTCTTT. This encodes CASSLATGTNTEAFF.

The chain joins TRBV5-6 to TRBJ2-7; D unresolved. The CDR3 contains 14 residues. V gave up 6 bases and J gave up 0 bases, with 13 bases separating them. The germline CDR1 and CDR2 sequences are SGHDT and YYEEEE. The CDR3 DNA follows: TGTGCCAGCAACCTACGGTCTCGCTCCTACGAGCAGTACTTC. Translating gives CASNLRSRSYEQYF.

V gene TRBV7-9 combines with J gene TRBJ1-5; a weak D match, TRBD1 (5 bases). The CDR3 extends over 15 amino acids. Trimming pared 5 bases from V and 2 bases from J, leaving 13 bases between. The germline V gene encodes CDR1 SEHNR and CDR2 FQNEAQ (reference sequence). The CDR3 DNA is TGTGCCAGCAGCATTGGCAGGGCTGGCAATCAGCCCCAGCATTTT. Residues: CASSIGRAGNQPQHF.

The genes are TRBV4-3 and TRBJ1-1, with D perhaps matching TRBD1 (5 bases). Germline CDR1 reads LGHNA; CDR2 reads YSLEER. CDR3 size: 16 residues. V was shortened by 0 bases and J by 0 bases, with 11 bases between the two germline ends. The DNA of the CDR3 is TGCGCCAGCAGCCAAGATTCAGGGCATATGAACACTGAAGCTTTCTTT. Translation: CASSQDSGHMNTEAFF.

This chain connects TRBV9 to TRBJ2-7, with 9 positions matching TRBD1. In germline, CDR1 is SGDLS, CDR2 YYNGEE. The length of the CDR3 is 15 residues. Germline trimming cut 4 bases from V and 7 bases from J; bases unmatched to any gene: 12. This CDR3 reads CASSPPTGGSREQYF. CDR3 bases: TGTGCCAGCAGCCCTCCAACAGGGGGCTCGAGAGAGCAGTACTTC. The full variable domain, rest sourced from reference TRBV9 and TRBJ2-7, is DSGVTQTPKHLITATGQRVTLRCSPRSGDLSVYWYQQSLDQGLQFLIQYYNGEERAKGNILERFSAQQFPDLHSELNLSSLELGDSALYFCASSPPTGGSREQYFGPGTRLTVT.

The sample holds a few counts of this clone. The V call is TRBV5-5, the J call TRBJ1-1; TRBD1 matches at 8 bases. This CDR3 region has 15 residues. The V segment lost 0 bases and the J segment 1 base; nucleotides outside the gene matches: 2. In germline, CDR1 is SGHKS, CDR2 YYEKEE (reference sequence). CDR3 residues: CASSLGTGTNTEAFF. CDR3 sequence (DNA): TGTGCCAGCAGCTTGGGGACAGGGACGAACACTGAAGCTTTCTTT. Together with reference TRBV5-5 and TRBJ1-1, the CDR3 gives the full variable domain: DAGVTQSPTHLIKTRGQQVTLRCSPISGHKSVSWYQQVLGQGPQFIFQYYEKEERGRGNFPDRFSARQFPNYSSELNVNALLLGDSALYLCASSLGTGTNTEAFFGQGTRLTVV.

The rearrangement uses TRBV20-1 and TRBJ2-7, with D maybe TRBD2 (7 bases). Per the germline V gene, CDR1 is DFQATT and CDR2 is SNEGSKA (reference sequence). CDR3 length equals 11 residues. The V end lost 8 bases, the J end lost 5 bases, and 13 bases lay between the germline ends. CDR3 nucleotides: TGCAGTACAAGGGGGGGAAACGAGCAGTACTTC. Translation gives CSTRGGNEQYF.

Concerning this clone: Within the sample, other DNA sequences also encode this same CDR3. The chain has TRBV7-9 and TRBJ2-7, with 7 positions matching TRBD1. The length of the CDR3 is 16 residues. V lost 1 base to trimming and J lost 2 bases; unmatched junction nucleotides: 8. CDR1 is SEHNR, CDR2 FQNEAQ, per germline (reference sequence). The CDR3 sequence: CASSLDTGQKTYEQYF. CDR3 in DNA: TGTGCCAGCAGCTTAGATACGGGACAGAAGACCTACGAGCAGTACTTC.

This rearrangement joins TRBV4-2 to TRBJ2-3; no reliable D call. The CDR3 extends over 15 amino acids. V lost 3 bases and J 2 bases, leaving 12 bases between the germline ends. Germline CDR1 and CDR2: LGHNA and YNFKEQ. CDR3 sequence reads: CASSQSDNPTDTQYF. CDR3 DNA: TGTGCCAGCAGCCAGTCCGACAACCCCACAGATACGCAGTATTTT.

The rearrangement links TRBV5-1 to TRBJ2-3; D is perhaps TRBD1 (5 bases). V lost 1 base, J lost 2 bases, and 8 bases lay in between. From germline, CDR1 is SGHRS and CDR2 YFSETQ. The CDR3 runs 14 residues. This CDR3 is CASSLKGPTDTQYF. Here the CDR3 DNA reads TGCGCCAGCAGCTTGAAGGGGCCCACAGATACGCAGTATTTT. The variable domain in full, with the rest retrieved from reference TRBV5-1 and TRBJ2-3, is KAGVTQTPRYLIKTRGQQVTLSCSPISGHRSVSWYQQTPGQGLQFLFEYFSETQRNKGNFPGRFSGRQFSNSRSEMNVSTLELGDSALYLCASSLKGPTDTQYFGPGTRLTVL.